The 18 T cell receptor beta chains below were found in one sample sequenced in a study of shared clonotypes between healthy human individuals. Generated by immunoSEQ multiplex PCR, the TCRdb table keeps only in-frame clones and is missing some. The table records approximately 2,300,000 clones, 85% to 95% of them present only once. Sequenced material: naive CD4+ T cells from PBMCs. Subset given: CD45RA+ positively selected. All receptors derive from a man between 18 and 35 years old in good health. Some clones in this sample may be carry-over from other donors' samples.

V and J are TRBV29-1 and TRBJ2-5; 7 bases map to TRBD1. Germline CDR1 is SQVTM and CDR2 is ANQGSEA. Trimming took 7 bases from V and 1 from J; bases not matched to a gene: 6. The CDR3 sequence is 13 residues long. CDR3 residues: CSGDREGQETQYF. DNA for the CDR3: TGCAGCGGGGACAGAGAGGGCCAAGAGACCCAGTACTTC.

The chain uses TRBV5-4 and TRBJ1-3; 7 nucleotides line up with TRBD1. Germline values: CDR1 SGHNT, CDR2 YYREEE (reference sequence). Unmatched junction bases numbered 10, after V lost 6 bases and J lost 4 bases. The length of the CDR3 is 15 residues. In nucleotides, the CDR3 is TGTGCCAGCACCGACAGGGCTTCATCCGGAAACACCATATATTTT. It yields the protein CASTDRASSGNTIYF. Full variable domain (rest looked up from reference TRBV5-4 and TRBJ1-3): ETGVTQSPTHLIKTRGQQVTLRCSSQSGHNTVSWYQQALGQGPQFIFQYYREEENGRGNFPPRFSGLQFPNYSSELNVNALELDDSALYLCASTDRASSGNTIYFGEGSWLTVV.

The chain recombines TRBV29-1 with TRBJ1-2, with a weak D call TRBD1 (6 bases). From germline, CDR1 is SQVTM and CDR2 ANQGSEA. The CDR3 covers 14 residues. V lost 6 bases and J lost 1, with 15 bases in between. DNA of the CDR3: TGCAGCGTGAAACAGGGTTCCGGTAACTATGGCTACACCTTC. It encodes CSVKQGSGNYGYTF.

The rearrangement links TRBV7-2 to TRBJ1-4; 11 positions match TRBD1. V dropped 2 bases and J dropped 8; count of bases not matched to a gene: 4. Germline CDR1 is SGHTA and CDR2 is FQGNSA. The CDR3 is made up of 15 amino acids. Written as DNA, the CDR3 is TGTGCCAGCAGCTTACCCCGGACAGGGGGCGAAAAACTGTTTTTT. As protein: CASSLPRTGGEKLFF.

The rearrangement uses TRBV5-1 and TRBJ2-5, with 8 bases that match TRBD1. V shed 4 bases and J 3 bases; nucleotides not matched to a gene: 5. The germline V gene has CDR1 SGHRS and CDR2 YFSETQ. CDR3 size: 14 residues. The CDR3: CASSPGDRKETQYF. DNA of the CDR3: TGCGCCAGCAGCCCGGGGGACAGGAAAGAGACCCAGTACTTC.

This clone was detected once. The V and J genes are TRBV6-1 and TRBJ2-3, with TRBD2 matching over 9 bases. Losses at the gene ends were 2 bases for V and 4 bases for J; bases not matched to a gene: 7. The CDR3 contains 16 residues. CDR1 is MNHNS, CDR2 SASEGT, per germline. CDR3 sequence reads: CASSEIAGAGADTQYF. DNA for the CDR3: TGTGCCAGCAGTGAAATAGCGGGGGCGGGAGCAGATACGCAGTATTTT.

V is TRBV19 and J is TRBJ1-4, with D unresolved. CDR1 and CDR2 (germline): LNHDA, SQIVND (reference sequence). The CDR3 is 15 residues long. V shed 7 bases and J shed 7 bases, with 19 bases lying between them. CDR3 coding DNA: TGTGCCAGTATTTCCCGAGGAGGGAGGAGTGAAAAACTGTTTTTT. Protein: CASISRGGRSEKLFF.

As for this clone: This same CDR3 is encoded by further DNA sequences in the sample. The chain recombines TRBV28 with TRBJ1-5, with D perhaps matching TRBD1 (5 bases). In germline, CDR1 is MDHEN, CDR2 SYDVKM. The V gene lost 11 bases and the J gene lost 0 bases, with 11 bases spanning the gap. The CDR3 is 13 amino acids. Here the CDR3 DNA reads TGTGCCTCGGGGGGATATAGCAATCAGCCCCAGCATTTT. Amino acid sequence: CASGGYSNQPQHF. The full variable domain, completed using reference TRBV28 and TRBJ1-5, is DVKVTQSSRYLVKRTGEKVFLECVQDMDHENMFWYRQDPGLGLRLIYFSYDVKMKEKGDIPEGYSVSREKKERFSLILESASTNQTSMYLCASGGYSNQPQHFGDGTRLSIL.

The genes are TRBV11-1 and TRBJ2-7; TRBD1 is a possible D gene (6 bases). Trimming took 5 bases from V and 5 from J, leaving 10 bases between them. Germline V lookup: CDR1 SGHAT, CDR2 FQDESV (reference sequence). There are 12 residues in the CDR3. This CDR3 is CASSQNRDEQYF. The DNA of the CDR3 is TGTGCCAGCAGCCAAAACAGGGACGAGCAGTACTTC.

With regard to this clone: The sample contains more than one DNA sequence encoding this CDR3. The CDR3 DNA is TGTGCCAGCAGCCCTGTGGGTCCGGCTAACTATGGCTACACCTTC. Protein: CASSPVGPANYGYTF. This rearrangement joins TRBV5-4 to TRBJ1-2, with D unresolved. There are 15 residues in the CDR3. Deletions cut 4 bases from V and 0 bases from J, with 13 bases between. CDR1 is SGHNT and CDR2 is YYREEE in the germline V gene (reference sequence).

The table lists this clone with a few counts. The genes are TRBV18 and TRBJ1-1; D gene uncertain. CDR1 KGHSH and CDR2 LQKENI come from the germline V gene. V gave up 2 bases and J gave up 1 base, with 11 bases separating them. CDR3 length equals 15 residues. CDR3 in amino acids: CASSPIPSSNTEAFF. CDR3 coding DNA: TGTGCCAGCTCACCAATTCCCTCATCGAACACTGAAGCTTTCTTT.

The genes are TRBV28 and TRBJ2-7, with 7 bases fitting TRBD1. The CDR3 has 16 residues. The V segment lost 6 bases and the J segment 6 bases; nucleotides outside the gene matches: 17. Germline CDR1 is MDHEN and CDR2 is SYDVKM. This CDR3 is CASRRAGGSFYVEQYF. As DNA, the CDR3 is TGTGCCAGCAGGAGGGCAGGGGGATCCTTTTACGTCGAGCAGTACTTC.

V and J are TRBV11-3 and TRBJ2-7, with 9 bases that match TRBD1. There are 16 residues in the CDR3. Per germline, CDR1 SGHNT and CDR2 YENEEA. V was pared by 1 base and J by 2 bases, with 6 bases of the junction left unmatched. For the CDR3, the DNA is TGTGCCAGCAGCTTAGGGGCCGGGACAGGGACCTACGAGCAGTACTTC. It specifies CASSLGAGTGTYEQYF.

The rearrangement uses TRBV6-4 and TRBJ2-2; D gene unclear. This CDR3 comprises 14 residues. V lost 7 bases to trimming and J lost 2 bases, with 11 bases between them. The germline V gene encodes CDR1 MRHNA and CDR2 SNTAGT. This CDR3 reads CASTANPNTGELFF. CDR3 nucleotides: TGTGCCAGCACTGCGAATCCTAACACCGGGGAGCTGTTTTTT.

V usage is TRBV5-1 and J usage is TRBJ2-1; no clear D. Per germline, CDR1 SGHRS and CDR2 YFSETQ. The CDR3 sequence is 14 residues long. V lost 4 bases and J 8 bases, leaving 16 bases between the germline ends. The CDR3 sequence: CASSPEAPRDEQFF. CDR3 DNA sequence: TGCGCCAGCAGCCCTGAGGCTCCAAGGGATGAGCAGTTCTTC.

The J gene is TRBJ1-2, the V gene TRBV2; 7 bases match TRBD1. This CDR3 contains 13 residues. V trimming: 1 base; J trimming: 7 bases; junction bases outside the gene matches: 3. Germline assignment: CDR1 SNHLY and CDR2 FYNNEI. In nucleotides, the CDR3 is TGTGCCAGCAGTGAAGGGGCAGGGGGTGGCTACACCTTC. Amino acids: CASSEGAGGGYTF.

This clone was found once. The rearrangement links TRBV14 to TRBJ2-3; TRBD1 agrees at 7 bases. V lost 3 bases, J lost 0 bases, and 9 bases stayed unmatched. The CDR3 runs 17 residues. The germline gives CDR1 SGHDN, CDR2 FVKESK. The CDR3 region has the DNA TGTGCCAGCAGCCACCCGACAGGGCAATCTAGCACAGATACGCAGTATTTT. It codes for CASSHPTGQSSTDTQYF.

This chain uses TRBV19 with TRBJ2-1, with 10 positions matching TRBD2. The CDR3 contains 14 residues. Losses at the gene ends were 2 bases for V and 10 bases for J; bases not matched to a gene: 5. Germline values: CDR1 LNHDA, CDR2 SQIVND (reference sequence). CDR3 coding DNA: TGTGCCAGTAGTATATTGGCTAGCGGGGGAGAGCAGTTCTTC. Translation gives CASSILASGGEQFF.